The 14 T cell receptor beta chains below come from one sample, sequenced in a study of T cell repertoires in cytomegalovirus infection. For these receptors, no antigen is known. TCRdb independently ran MiXCR on the reads; one entry per CDR3 protein. The sample has around 360,000 distinct CDR3 sequences, roughly 34% seen once. Sequencing used cultured PBMCs, obtained from culture after CMV antigen stimulation. Receptor source: a human donor in good health (CMV status not recorded). Some clones in this sample may be carry-over from other donors' samples.

This clonotype has only a few counts. This chain connects TRBV2 to TRBJ2-1, with D maybe TRBD1 (6 bases). Per the germline V gene, CDR1 is SNHLY and CDR2 is FYNNEI. The V gene lost 4 bases and the J gene lost 0 bases, with 16 bases spanning the gap. CDR3 length: 17 residues. CDR3 DNA: TGTGCCAGCAGTGGGTCAGGGACAATCCACTCCTACAATGAGCAGTTCTTC. It encodes CASSGSGTIHSYNEQFF.

V is TRBV28 and J is TRBJ2-7, with TRBD2 identical over 7 bases. Germline V gene sequence: CDR1 MDHEN, CDR2 SYDVKM. Trimming cost V 7 bases and J 4 bases; bases outside gene matches: 4. The CDR3 length is 12 residues. The CDR3 DNA reads as TGTGCCAGCATGCGGGAGAATTACGAGCAGTACTTC. Amino acid sequence: CASMRENYEQYF.

The chain carries TRBV28 and TRBJ1-5; D uncertain. The CDR3 totals 14 residues. Germline-derived CDR1 and CDR2 are MDHEN and SYDVKM. The V end was cut by 8 bases, the J end by 5 bases, with 16 bases between. This chain's CDR3 is CASCPVGRDQPQHF. The CDR3 bases are TGTGCCAGCTGCCCCGTGGGTAGGGATCAGCCCCAGCATTTT.

This clonotype was observed many times. The J gene is TRBJ2-2, the V gene TRBV11-3; 8 bases agree with TRBD2. V lost 5 bases, J lost 0 bases, and 5 bases stayed unmatched. The length of the CDR3 is 16 residues. The germline V gene has CDR1 SGHNT and CDR2 YENEEA. CDR3 in DNA: TGTGCCAGCAGCACCGGACTAGCTCCGAACACCGGGGAGCTGTTTTTT. It specifies CASSTGLAPNTGELFF.

This chain connects TRBV24-1 to TRBJ2-3; TRBD2 aligns across 8 bases. Germline values: CDR1 KGHDR, CDR2 SFDVKD. V lost 3 bases to trimming and J lost 2 bases; unmatched junction nucleotides: 6. The CDR3 is 16 residues long. The CDR3 DNA reads TGTGCCACCAGTGATCCCGGACTAGCTCTCACAGATACGCAGTATTTT. Translated, it gives CATSDPGLALTDTQYF.

This clonotype was seen ten or more times. J is TRBJ2-3 and V is TRBV7-2, with TRBD2 as a possible D gene (5 bases). This CDR3 contains 15 residues. V was pared by 4 bases and J by 3 bases, with 14 bases between. Germline values: CDR1 SGHTA, CDR2 FQGNSA. The CDR3 protein is CASSSRRGSTDTQYF. The CDR3 DNA sequence: TGTGCCAGCAGCTCGCGCCGCGGGTCAACAGATACGCAGTATTTT.

This clonotype occurred a few times. This rearrangement joins TRBV4-2 to TRBJ2-7, with a tentative D call TRBD1 (6 bases). Germline V gene sequence: CDR1 LGHNA, CDR2 YNFKEQ. CDR3 size: 14 residues. The V gene lost 0 bases and the J gene lost 7 bases, with 13 bases spanning the gap. The CDR3 loop reads CASSQETGYGEQYF. The CDR3 coding sequence is TGTGCCAGCAGCCAAGAAACAGGGTATGGTGAGCAGTACTTC.

This chain uses TRBV7-6 with TRBJ2-3; the match to TRBD2 covers 9 bases. The CDR3 length is 16 residues. Germline V gene lookup returns CDR1 SGHVS and CDR2 FNYEAQ. Trimming took 5 bases from V and 1 from J; bases not matched to a gene: 7. CDR3 nucleotide sequence: TGTGCCAGCAGCGGTATAGCGGGAGAAGGCACAGATACGCAGTATTTT. Residues: CASSGIAGEGTDTQYF.

J is TRBJ2-1 and V is TRBV27; 11 bases are shared with TRBD2. CDR1 and CDR2 from the germline V gene are MNHEY and SMNVEV (reference sequence). With 3 bases clipped from V and 7 bases from J, the junction kept 2 bases outside the gene matches. The CDR3 is 14 residues long. CDR3 DNA: TGTGCCAGCAGTTTGTGGACTAGCGGGAATGAGCAGTTCTTC. Its translation is CASSLWTSGNEQFF.

This clonotype was counted between two and nine times. This rearrangement joins TRBV20-1 to TRBJ2-2, with D perhaps matching TRBD1 or TRBD2 (6 bases each). CDR3 length equals 18 residues. Germline loops: CDR1 DFQATT, CDR2 SNEGSKA (reference sequence). The V and J ends lost 3 bases and 3 bases respectively, with 23 bases between them. The CDR3 region has the DNA TGCAGTGCTAGGGAGGGATTAAACAGGGATTTGGACACCGGGGAGCTGTTTTTT. Amino acids: CSAREGLNRDLDTGELFF.

This clonotype was seen at least ten times. This sequence joins TRBV6-1 and TRBJ2-3, with 16 bases lining up with TRBD2. Germline CDR1 and CDR2: MNHNS and SASEGT. This CDR3 is built from 17 residues. The junction had 9 bases not matched to a gene; V was cut back by 6 bases and J by 6 bases. The DNA for the CDR3 is TGTGCCAGCAGAGGGACTAGCGGGAGGGTCATATCGGATACGCAGTATTTT. Translated, it gives CASRGTSGRVISDTQYF.

This clonotype occurred a few times. The chain combines TRBV14 with TRBJ2-7; 7 nucleotides agree with TRBD2. Losses at the gene ends were 4 bases for V and 4 bases for J; bases not matched to a gene: 7. The CDR3 is made up of 14 amino acids. CDR1 is SGHDN and CDR2 is FVKESK in the germline V gene. The CDR3 DNA is TGTGCCAGCAGCCCCCGGGAGGCCCCTTACGAGCAGTACTTC. It encodes CASSPREAPYEQYF.

V and J are TRBV7-8 and TRBJ1-6, with D perhaps matching TRBD1 (5 bases). The CDR3 length is 13 residues. Germline loops: CDR1 SGHVS, CDR2 FQNEAQ. Trimming removed 6 bases from V and 10 bases from J, with 13 bases in between. Written as DNA, the CDR3 is TGTGCCAGCAGTTACCTGCGGGGGTCACCCCTCCACTTT. This translates into CASSYLRGSPLHF.

Of note for this clonotype: Germline is not matched at one junction end, which may reflect a read error. The chain is built from TRBV6-1 and TRBJ2-7; D is perhaps TRBD2 (5 bases). This CDR3 spans 14 amino acids. The V gene's germline CDR1 is MNHNS and CDR2 SASEGT. The CDR3 sequence: CASSEAGEAYVQYF. Here the CDR3 DNA reads TGTGCCAGCAGTGAAGCGGGAGAGGCGTACGTGCAGTACTTC.